The 32 T cell receptor beta chains in this list originate from one sample, sequenced in a study of T-cell memory formation after mild COVID-19. TCRdb independently ran MiXCR on the 5' RACE reads; one entry per CDR3 protein. Among 550,000 to 600,000 distinct CDR3 sequences listed, 15% to 20% were seen once. The sample taken for sequencing was PBMCs or a T cell subset sorted from them (not recorded which). These receptor sequences come from an adult woman who had mild COVID-19 (a few samples of this study predate the infection). Cell type and time point are not known.

This clonotype was seen a handful of times. This sequence joins TRBV9 and TRBJ1-1; D gene ambiguous. V shed 2 bases and J shed 4 bases, with 6 bases lying between them. The CDR3 sequence is 12 residues long. CDR1 is SGDLS and CDR2 is YYNGEE in the germline V gene. The CDR3 DNA sequence: TGTGCCAGCAGCGTTGAGGGCACTGAAGCTTTCTTT. As protein: CASSVEGTEAFF. The variable domain in full, with the rest retrieved from reference TRBV9 and TRBJ1-1, is DSGVTQTPKHLITATGQRVTLRCSPRSGDLSVYWYQQSLDQGLQFLIQYYNGEERAKGNILERFSAQQFPDLHSELNLSSLELGDSALYFCASSVEGTEAFFGQGTRLTVV.

This clonotype has just a few counts. V gene TRBV4-2 combines with J gene TRBJ1-2, with TRBD1 matching 9 bases. V lost 0 bases, J lost 4 bases, and 3 bases stayed unmatched. The CDR3 spans 15 residues. The germline V gene has CDR1 LGHNA and CDR2 YNFKEQ. The CDR3 nucleotides read TGTGCCAGCAGCCAAGAACAGGGGGCTCTCTATGGCTACACCTTC. Protein: CASSQEQGALYGYTF.

The chain uses TRBV28 and TRBJ2-1; perhaps TRBD1 as D (6 bases). V was cut by 7 bases and J by 5 bases, with 24 bases left in between. The CDR3 has 17 amino acids. CDR1 and CDR2 from the germline V gene are MDHEN and SYDVKM. In DNA form, the CDR3 reads TGTGCCAGCAACTTAAGGGGGATTGATTTAATTAACAATGAGCAGTTCTTC. It specifies CASNLRGIDLINNEQFF.

Only a few counts were recorded for this clonotype. The genes are TRBV7-9 and TRBJ2-7; 9 bases are shared with TRBD1. The CDR3 length is 16 residues. Trimming removed 2 bases from V and 2 bases from J; junction bases left unmatched: 7. CDR1 is SEHNR, CDR2 FQNEAQ, per germline (reference sequence). CDR3 sequence (DNA): TGTGCCAGCAGCTTACTAGGACAGGGGATTACCTACGAGCAGTACTTC. It is translated as CASSLLGQGITYEQYF.

This rearrangement joins TRBV7-8 to TRBJ2-1; TRBD1 is a possible D gene (7 bases). V was trimmed by 8 bases and J by 7 bases, leaving 21 bases between them. This CDR3 has 15 amino acids. CDR1 is SGHVS, CDR2 FQNEAQ, per germline. The CDR3 loop reads CASCSRGDQRNEQFF. The CDR3 DNA reads as TGTGCCAGCTGCTCCAGGGGGGACCAGCGAAATGAGCAGTTCTTC. Full variable domain (outside the CDR3, taken from reference TRBV7-8 and TRBJ2-1): GAGVSQSPRYKVAKRGQDVALRCDPISGHVSLFWYQQALGQGPEFLTYFQNEAQLDKSGLPSDRFFAERPEGSVSTLKIQRTQQEDSAVYLCASCSRGDQRNEQFFGPGTRLTVL.

This clonotype was observed a few times. An end of the junction does not agree with germline; a read error may underlie this. The chain carries TRBV20-1 and TRBJ2-5; no reliable D call. The CDR3 sequence is 10 residues long. CDR1 and CDR2 from the germline V gene are DFQATT and SNEGSKA (reference sequence). The CDR3, as DNA: TGCAGTGCCCCCCAAGGGACCCAGTACTTC. It specifies CSAPQGTQYF.

This clonotype was seen a handful of times. The CDR3 here is CASKSYNSPLHF. CDR3 sequence (DNA): TGTGCCAGCAAATCCTATAATTCACCCCTCCACTTT. This rearrangement joins TRBV7-8 to TRBJ1-6; D remains unclear. This CDR3 has 12 residues. V lost 7 bases, J lost 1 base, and 2 bases lay in between. Germline V lookup: CDR1 SGHVS, CDR2 FQNEAQ.

The V and J genes are TRBV4-1 and TRBJ1-2; 7 positions agree with TRBD1. Per the germline V gene, CDR1 is MGHRA and CDR2 is YSYEKL. V trimming: 0 bases; J trimming: 5 bases; junction bases outside the gene matches: 6. This CDR3 region has 15 residues. CDR3 loop: CASSQERGPGYGYTF. The CDR3 nucleotides read TGCGCCAGCAGCCAAGAAAGGGGGCCAGGGTATGGCTACACCTTC.

This clonotype was seen a few times. The CDR3 is CASSGQGRGANVLTF. CDR3 sequence (DNA): TGTGCCAGCAGTGGACAGGGGCGGGGGGCCAACGTCCTGACTTTC. This chain joins TRBV2 and TRBJ2-6; 8 bases fit TRBD1. After removal of 4 bases from V and 4 bases from J, the junction contained 3 bases not matched to a gene. Germline CDR1 SNHLY, CDR2 FYNNEI. The CDR3 runs to 15 residues.

This clonotype appeared a few times. The V gene is TRBV2, the J gene TRBJ2-6, with D uncertain. The germline V and J ends were trimmed by 2 bases and 1 base, with 6 bases remaining between them. The CDR3 extends over 15 amino acids. CDR1 is SNHLY, CDR2 FYNNEI, per germline. The CDR3 DNA follows: TGTGCCAGCAGTGAATCCTCATCTGGGGCCAACGTCCTGACTTTC. Its translation: CASSESSSGANVLTF.

V and J are TRBV2 and TRBJ2-1; 7 nucleotides line up with TRBD2. From germline, CDR1 is SNHLY and CDR2 FYNNEI. The CDR3 runs to 16 residues. V trimming: 4 bases; J trimming: 0 bases; junction bases outside the gene matches: 6. CDR3 coding DNA: TGTGCCAGCAGTGTGGAGACTAGCCGCTCCTACAATGAGCAGTTCTTC. Translated: CASSVETSRSYNEQFF. Full variable domain (remainder filled in from reference TRBV2 and TRBJ2-1): EPEVTQTPSHQVTQMGQEVILRCVPISNHLYFYWYRQILGQKVEFLVSFYNNEISEKSEIFDDQFSVERPDGSNFTLKIRSTKLEDSAMYFCASSVETSRSYNEQFFGPGTRLTVL.

This clonotype has more than one count but fewer than ten. The genes are TRBV19 and TRBJ2-1, with 15 bases that match TRBD2. J was trimmed by 1 base and V by 8 bases; bases with no gene match: 12. Germline CDR1 is LNHDA and CDR2 is SQIVND (reference sequence). The CDR3 runs 19 residues. The CDR3 region is CASSLRGLAGGFSYNEQFF. CDR3 sequence (DNA): TGTGCCAGTTCCCTACGCGGACTAGCGGGGGGGTTTTCCTACAATGAGCAGTTCTTC. The complete variable domain, with remaining parts taken from reference TRBV19 and TRBJ2-1, reads DGGITQSPKYLFRKEGQNVTLSCEQNLNHDAMYWYRQDPGQGLRLIYYSQIVNDFQKGDIAEGYSVSREKKESFPLTVTSAQKNPTAFYLCASSLRGLAGGFSYNEQFFGPGTRLTVL.

This clonotype turned up a few times. The chain carries TRBV20-1 and TRBJ2-7; D is ambiguous. V lost 0 bases and J lost 9, with 9 bases in between. There are 11 residues in the CDR3. Germline V gives CDR1 DFQATT, CDR2 SNEGSKA (reference sequence). CDR3 sequence reads: CSARDLRGQYF. The CDR3 nucleotides are TGCAGTGCTAGAGATCTCCGCGGGCAGTACTTC.

This chain links TRBV12-3 or TRBV12-4 with TRBJ2-5, with 12 nucleotides matching TRBD2. The CDR3 has 15 residues. The V and J ends lost 3 bases and 7 bases, in that order; junction bases with no gene match: 6. As DNA, the CDR3 is TGTGCCAGCAGTTTCCTAGCGGGAGGGCTAGGGACCCAGTACTTC. Translating gives CASSFLAGGLGTQYF.

This clonotype was found a few times. J is TRBJ1-3 and V is TRBV12-3 or TRBV12-4; possible D gene TRBD1, 5 bases. Trimming pared 4 bases from V and 0 bases from J, leaving 13 bases between. This CDR3 has 16 residues. CDR3 nucleotides: TGTGCCAGCAGTTCAGCAGGGCGAAACTCTGGAAACACCATATATTTT. The encoded protein is CASSSAGRNSGNTIYF.

This clonotype turned up a few times. The chain carries TRBV6-5 and TRBJ2-7, with 7 bases fitting TRBD2. With V trimmed by 4 bases and J by 3 bases, 9 bases remained unmatched. The CDR3 has 15 amino acids. Germline V gene sequence: CDR1 MNHEY, CDR2 SVGAGI. The CDR3 DNA reads TGTGCCAGCAGTTCCGCAGCTAGCGGAGGCTACGAGCAGTACTTC. Amino acids: CASSSAASGGYEQYF.

This chain uses TRBV28 with TRBJ2-7; 11 nucleotides match TRBD2. The V gene's germline CDR1 is MDHEN and CDR2 SYDVKM. The ends lost 4 bases at V and 4 bases at J; junction bases unmatched: 6. The CDR3 contains 15 residues. CDR3 sequence: CASSSPGLAVYEQYF. DNA for the CDR3: TGTGCCAGCAGTTCCCCGGGACTAGCGGTTTACGAGCAGTACTTC.

This clonotype was seen a few times. The V call is TRBV24-1, the J call TRBJ2-1, with D possibly matching TRBD2 (6 bases). The germline gives CDR1 KGHDR, CDR2 SFDVKD. With 3 bases removed from V and 0 bases from J, the gap between germline ends came to 11 bases. There are 16 residues in the CDR3. Here the CDR3 DNA reads TGTGCCACCAGTGATGCCGGGGGTAGCTCCTACAATGAGCAGTTCTTC. It specifies CATSDAGGSSYNEQFF.

This chain links TRBV20-1 with TRBJ2-1; 10 bases line up with TRBD2. V lost 2 bases to trimming and J lost 7 bases; unmatched junction nucleotides: 5. This CDR3 contains 14 residues. Germline CDR1 reads DFQATT; CDR2 reads SNEGSKA (reference sequence). CDR3 loop: CSARLAGGKNEQFF. DNA for the CDR3: TGCAGTGCTAGATTAGCGGGAGGAAAAAATGAGCAGTTCTTC.

V and J are TRBV10-3 and TRBJ2-7; the D is unclear. The CDR3 is 15 amino acids. V lost 3 bases and J 0 bases, leaving 12 bases between the germline ends. Per the germline V gene, CDR1 is ENHRY and CDR2 is SYGVKD. CDR3 sequence (DNA): TGTGCCATCAGTGATAGGTCTGGCATCTCCTACGAGCAGTACTTC. It is translated as CAISDRSGISYEQYF.

The table lists this clonotype with a few counts. CDR3 DNA sequence: TGTGCCAGCAGCTTATGGCAGGCCGACGAGCAGTACTTC. This encodes CASSLWQADEQYF. The rearrangement uses TRBV7-9 and TRBJ2-7; the D is unclear. The CDR3 is made up of 13 amino acids. Germline lookup yields CDR1 SEHNR and CDR2 FQNEAQ (reference sequence). The V end lost 2 bases, the J end lost 5 bases, and 10 bases lay between the germline ends.

This clonotype was found a few times. DNA of the CDR3: TGTGCCACCAGTGATTTGAGGGGCTACGAGCAGTACTTC. Residues: CATSDLRGYEQYF. This chain links TRBV24-1 with TRBJ2-7; D is perhaps TRBD1 (5 bases). Germline CDR1 reads KGHDR; CDR2 reads SFDVKD. V was clipped by 0 bases and J by 3 bases, with 5 bases between them. The CDR3 is 13 residues long.

This clonotype was picked up a small number of times. This chain uses TRBV29-1 with TRBJ2-5; D gene ambiguous. Germline V gene sequence: CDR1 SQVTM, CDR2 ANQGSEA. The CDR3 totals 10 residues. V gave up 4 bases and J gave up 2 bases, with 2 bases separating them. CDR3 sequence: CSVGQETQYF. The CDR3 bases are TGCAGCGTTGGGCAAGAGACCCAGTACTTC.

This clonotype was seen repeatedly, ten times or more. V is TRBV10-3 and J is TRBJ1-1; no firm D call. Germline CDR1 ENHRY, CDR2 SYGVKD. V lost 0 bases, J lost 5 bases, and 7 bases lay in between. This CDR3 has 13 residues. The CDR3 is CAISESQSTEAFF. As DNA, the CDR3 is TGTGCCATCAGTGAGTCACAGTCTACTGAAGCTTTCTTT.

The chain is built from TRBV3-1 and TRBJ1-2, with D hard to call. The CDR3 is 14 amino acids. Germline CDR1 reads LGHDT; CDR2 reads YNNKEL (reference sequence). Trimming stripped 0 bases from V and 8 bases from J, with 13 bases between. The CDR3 reads CASSQDRGARGYTF. The CDR3 nucleotides are TGTGCCAGCAGCCAAGATCGGGGAGCGCGCGGCTACACCTTC.

The chain carries TRBV5-5 and TRBJ2-3, with TRBD2 matching 9 bases. Germline values: CDR1 SGHKS, CDR2 YYEKEE (reference sequence). The CDR3 extends over 16 amino acids. With 0 bases clipped from V and 6 bases from J, the junction kept 8 bases outside the gene matches. The CDR3 coding sequence is TGTGCCAGCAGCTTGGAGGCGGGAGGGCCGTGGGATACGCAGTATTTT. Residues: CASSLEAGGPWDTQYF. The whole variable domain, filled in from reference TRBV5-5 and TRBJ2-3, reads DAGVTQSPTHLIKTRGQQVTLRCSPISGHKSVSWYQQVLGQGPQFIFQYYEKEERGRGNFPDRFSARQFPNYSSELNVNALLLGDSALYLCASSLEAGGPWDTQYFGPGTRLTVL.

This clonotype was seen a handful of times. The chain couples TRBV19 to TRBJ1-2; tentatively, D is TRBD1 (5 bases). Germline V gives CDR1 LNHDA, CDR2 SQIVND (reference sequence). CDR3 size: 14 residues. V dropped 4 bases and J dropped 6 bases, with 15 bases sitting between them. CDR3 loop: CASSTDRGFHGYTF. The CDR3 DNA reads as TGTGCCAGTAGTACCGATCGGGGGTTCCATGGCTACACCTTC.

The V call is TRBV6-1, the J call TRBJ2-7; the D gene is possibly TRBD1 (5 bases). Germline CDR1 and CDR2: MNHNS and SASEGT. This CDR3 has 12 residues. Trimming took off 6 bases at V and 6 bases at J, with 12 bases between the two ends. CDR3 region: CASRSTATEQYF. The DNA of the CDR3 is TGTGCCAGCAGATCGACAGCGACCGAGCAGTACTTC.

This chain links TRBV11-1 with TRBJ2-5, with 7 bases aligning to TRBD1. Germline CDR1 is SGHAT and CDR2 is FQDESV (reference sequence). The CDR3 has 15 amino acids. The ends lost 1 base at V and 2 bases at J; junction bases unmatched: 4. The CDR3: CASSLGDSSQETQYF. The CDR3 nucleotides are TGTGCCAGCAGCTTAGGGGACAGCAGTCAAGAGACCCAGTACTTC.

The chain joins TRBV20-1 to TRBJ2-7; maybe TRBD1 (6 bases). CDR1 is DFQATT, CDR2 SNEGSKA, per germline (reference sequence). V gave up 2 bases and J gave up 9 bases, with 14 bases separating them. The CDR3 spans 12 residues. In nucleotides, the CDR3 is TGCAGTGCTAGAACACCCGACAGGCGGCAGTACTTC. Translation: CSARTPDRRQYF.

This clonotype has only a few counts. This chain joins TRBV6-7 and TRBJ2-7; D gene uncertain. TRBV6-7 is labeled an ORF, and its function is uncertain. This CDR3 region has 17 residues. Trimming shortened V by 9 bases and J by 5 bases, and 29 bases separated the two germline ends. Here the CDR3 reads CASMWDHVRTCEDEQYF. CDR3 bases: TGTGCCAGTATGTGGGATCACGTACGGACCTGTGAAGACGAGCAGTACTTC.

This clonotype was seen a few times. V is TRBV5-6 and J is TRBJ1-2; 7 bases agree with TRBD1. From germline, CDR1 is SGHDT and CDR2 YYEEEE. Losses at the gene ends were 7 bases for V and 4 bases for J; bases not matched to a gene: 7. This CDR3 is built from 13 residues. CDR3 DNA: TGTGCCAGCCAGGGGGGGGGACTCTATGGCTACACCTTC. It encodes CASQGGGLYGYTF.